Detailed here is one TCR beta chain. The sample belongs to a study of T cell responses to AZD1222 COVID-19 vaccine. Some clones are missing from TCRdb's copy, which holds only in-frame ones; the method was immunoSEQ multiplex PCR. The sample contains about 160,000 clones, 91% of which appear only once. The germline gives CDR1 MNHEY, CDR2 SMNVEV (reference sequence). V lost 0 bases and J 2 bases, leaving 7 bases between the germline ends. CDR3 length equals 14 residues. This clonotype was sampled from an adult in good health. This sequence joins TRBV27 and TRBJ1-2; D not certain. The material was peripheral blood, obtained on day 0 of AZD1222 vaccination. The CDR3 coding sequence is TGTGCCAGCAGTTTATCCCGCAGGAACTATGGCTACACCTTC. This codes for CASSLSRRNYGYTF.